What follows are 30 T cell receptor beta chains derived from one specimen sequenced in a study of blood T cell repertoires in COVID-19. Measured with immunoSEQ multiplex PCR; TCRdb has only the in-frame clones, and not every one. The sample consists of tens of thousands of clones, roughly nine tenths of them appearing once. The sample comprised peripheral blood. The receptors originated from a man in his 60s with COVID-19, enrolled during active disease.

This sequence joins TRBV3-1 (or the pseudogene TRBV3-2) and TRBJ1-5; 9 nucleotides align to TRBD1. Trimming removed 2 bases from V and 6 bases from J; junction bases left unmatched: 2. This CDR3 is built from 14 residues. Germline V gene data show CDR1 as LGHDT and CDR2 as YNNKEL (reference sequence). Written as DNA, the CDR3 is TGTGCCAGCAGCCAATCGACAGGGGGTCAGCCCCAGCATTTT. It specifies CASSQSTGGQPQHF.

The chain employs TRBV19 and TRBJ1-6; maybe TRBD1 (6 bases). Germline values: CDR1 LNHDA, CDR2 SQIVND (reference sequence). V was clipped by 3 bases and J by 7 bases, with 13 bases between them. This CDR3 contains 15 residues. CDR3 region: CASSMKRQANSPLHF. CDR3 bases: TGTGCCAGTAGTATGAAAAGACAGGCCAATTCACCCCTCCACTTT.

The rearrangement uses TRBV5-1 and TRBJ2-3; D perhaps matches TRBD1 (6 bases). With 4 bases removed from V and 3 bases from J, the gap between germline ends came to 12 bases. Germline-derived CDR1 and CDR2 are SGHRS and YFSETQ. The CDR3 totals 14 residues. The CDR3 is CASSTVGQTDTQYF. CDR3 nucleotide sequence: TGCGCCAGCAGCACCGTCGGACAGACAGATACGCAGTATTTT.

V usage is TRBV29-1 and J usage is TRBJ2-1; unclear D gene. Germline CDR1 and CDR2: SQVTM and ANQGSEA. Between the trimmed V and J ends, which lost 3 bases and 6 bases, there was a span of 6 bases. The CDR3 consists of 11 residues. The DNA of the CDR3 is TGCAGCGTTGACTCGGTCAATGAGCAGTTCTTC. It specifies CSVDSVNEQFF.

V is TRBV11-1 and J is TRBJ1-2, with D unclear. CDR3 size: 12 residues. Trimming took 5 bases from V and 2 from J, leaving 6 bases between them. The germline CDR1 and CDR2 sequences are SGHAT and FQDESV (reference sequence). CDR3 residues: CASSTENYGYTF. In DNA form, the CDR3 reads TGTGCCAGCAGCACAGAAAACTATGGCTACACCTTC.

The chain recombines TRBV18 with TRBJ1-3; possible D gene TRBD1, 5 bases. CDR1 is KGHSH and CDR2 is LQKENI in the germline V gene. V was trimmed by 3 bases and J by 2 bases, leaving 8 bases between them. The CDR3 contains 14 residues. This CDR3 reads CASSPQGTGNTIYF. The CDR3 nucleotides are TGTGCCAGCTCACCCCAGGGAACTGGAAACACCATATATTTT.

The chain is built from TRBV19 and TRBJ2-5; D might be TRBD2 (6 bases). CDR3 length: 14 amino acids. Per germline, CDR1 LNHDA and CDR2 SQIVND (reference sequence). The V and J ends lost 4 bases and 4 bases respectively, with 13 bases between them. Written as DNA, the CDR3 is TGTGCCAGTAGTAGCGGGGCCTTTAGAGAGACCCAGTACTTC. It encodes CASSSGAFRETQYF. The entire variable domain, with the rest obtained from reference TRBV19 and TRBJ2-5, is as follows: DGGITQSPKYLFRKEGQNVTLSCEQNLNHDAMYWYRQDPGQGLRLIYYSQIVNDFQKGDIAEGYSVSREKKESFPLTVTSAQKNPTAFYLCASSSGAFRETQYFGPGTRLLVL.

The CDR3 sequence is CASSLVLGLEVGEQFF. Written as DNA, the CDR3 is TGTGCCAGCAGCTTGGTACTTGGACTAGAAGTAGGTGAGCAGTTCTTC. The chain has TRBV5-4 and TRBJ2-1, with 7 nucleotides matching TRBD2. V was clipped by 0 bases and J by 9 bases; unmatched bases: 12. CDR1 and CDR2 from the germline V gene are SGHNT and YYREEE (reference sequence). The CDR3 loop spans 16 amino acids.

The V call is TRBV18, the J call TRBJ2-3; 8 positions agree with TRBD1. CDR3 length: 15 residues. Germline trimming cut 5 bases from V and 1 base from J; bases unmatched to any gene: 5. CDR1 and CDR2 from the germline V gene are KGHSH and LQKENI. The CDR3: CASSTDREGTDTQYF. In nucleotides, the CDR3 is TGTGCCAGCTCAACGGACAGGGAAGGCACAGATACGCAGTATTTT.

This sequence joins TRBV18 and TRBJ2-1, with 9 nucleotides matching TRBD2. The CDR3 is 15 amino acids. The junction had 3 bases not matched to a gene; V was cut back by 3 bases and J by 3 bases. Germline assignment: CDR1 KGHSH and CDR2 LQKENI. Here the CDR3 DNA reads TGTGCCAGCTCACCCGGACTAGCGTTCTACAATGAGCAGTTCTTC. Amino acid sequence: CASSPGLAFYNEQFF.

The chain uses TRBV13 and TRBJ2-1; 8 nucleotides match TRBD2. V dropped 0 bases and J dropped 3; count of bases not matched to a gene: 4. CDR3 length: 16 residues. The germline CDR1 and CDR2 sequences are PRHDT and FYEKMQ (reference sequence). The CDR3 reads CASSLGLAEYYNEQFF. CDR3 DNA sequence: TGTGCCAGCAGCTTAGGACTAGCGGAATACTACAATGAGCAGTTCTTC.

This rearrangement joins TRBV6-5 to TRBJ1-1, with D possibly TRBD1 on 6 matching bases. V lost 6 bases and J lost 4, with 9 bases in between. Germline values: CDR1 MNHEY, CDR2 SVGAGI. This CDR3 comprises 12 residues. The CDR3 coding sequence is TGTGCCAGCAGGGGGGCCAGCACTGAAGCTTTCTTT. Translating gives CASRGASTEAFF.

The rearrangement uses TRBV15 and TRBJ2-3, with D maybe TRBD1 (6 bases). CDR3 length: 16 residues. V was clipped by 1 base and J by 0 bases, with 11 bases between them. Germline V gene lookup returns CDR1 LNHNV and CDR2 YYDKDF (reference sequence). In DNA, the CDR3 is TGTGCCACCAGCAGAGGGACAGAGACTAGCACAGATACGCAGTATTTT. Amino acid sequence: CATSRGTETSTDTQYF.

The J gene is TRBJ2-7, the V gene TRBV10-3; TRBD1 matches 7 bases. After removal of 4 bases from V and 2 bases from J, the junction contained 17 bases not matched to a gene. Germline V gives CDR1 ENHRY, CDR2 SYGVKD. This CDR3 region has 18 residues. The CDR3 DNA sequence: TGTGCCATCAGTGCGGTGAATCCCGTGCCGGGACAGACCTACGAGCAGTACTTC. It yields the protein CAISAVNPVPGQTYEQYF.

This chain connects TRBV5-1 to TRBJ2-5; a possible D gene is TRBD2 (6 bases). CDR1 SGHRS and CDR2 YFSETQ come from the germline V gene. Trimming shortened V by 4 bases and J by 5 bases, and 18 bases separated the two germline ends. CDR3 length equals 15 residues. The DNA of the CDR3 is TGCGCCAGCAGCCGTGTAGCGGCCTCGAGGGAGACCCAGTACTTC. It is translated as CASSRVAASRETQYF.

The chain links TRBV4-3 to TRBJ1-1; D not resolved. This CDR3 has 15 residues. CDR1 and CDR2 (germline): LGHNA, YSLEER. Trimming shortened V by 3 bases and J by 2 bases, and 13 bases separated the two germline ends. The CDR3 loop reads CASSHAGLLNTEAFF. The CDR3 nucleotides read TGCGCCAGCAGCCACGCGGGTCTACTAAACACTGAAGCTTTCTTT.

On this clone: The same CDR3 arises from other DNA sequences in this sample as well. The chain couples TRBV11-2 to TRBJ2-2; D is uncertain. Trimming pared 6 bases from V and 2 bases from J, leaving 7 bases between. Germline lookup yields CDR1 SGHAT and CDR2 FQNNGV. The CDR3 loop spans 13 amino acids. The CDR3 sequence is CASSPLNTGELFF. CDR3 sequence (DNA): TGTGCCAGCAGTCCGTTAAACACCGGGGAGCTGTTTTTT.

V is TRBV21-1 and J is TRBJ2-1; the table's D gene call, TRBD2, was not cross checked with the DNA. TRBV21-1 is marked as a pseudogene. CDR3 length equals 17 residues. The CDR3 loop is CASSRTSGRGAYNEQFF. DNA for the CDR3: TGTGCCAGCAGCAGGACTAGCGGGAGGGGTGCGTACAATGAGCAGTTCTTC.

This chain links TRBV7-8 with TRBJ2-7; 8 nucleotides line up with TRBD1. CDR1 is SGHVS, CDR2 FQNEAQ, per germline. The junction had 7 bases not matched to a gene; V was cut back by 5 bases and J by 1 base. There are 15 residues in the CDR3. Here the CDR3 reads CASSPSDRVSYEQYF. The CDR3, as DNA: TGTGCCAGCAGCCCGTCGGACAGGGTATCCTACGAGCAGTACTTC. Variable domain in full (rest from reference TRBV7-8 and TRBJ2-7): GAGVSQSPRYKVAKRGQDVALRCDPISGHVSLFWYQQALGQGPEFLTYFQNEAQLDKSGLPSDRFFAERPEGSVSTLKIQRTQQEDSAVYLCASSPSDRVSYEQYFGPGTRLTVT.

This rearrangement joins TRBV4-1 to TRBJ1-2, with 8 bases lining up with TRBD1. Trimming at V came to 4 bases and at J to 6 bases, leaving 4 bases not matched to a gene. CDR3 length: 13 residues. Looked up from germline, CDR1 is MGHRA and CDR2 is YSYEKL. CDR3 sequence: CASSLQGAHGYTF. In DNA, the CDR3 is TGCGCCAGCAGCCTTCAGGGGGCTCATGGCTACACCTTC.

The chain links TRBV19 to TRBJ2-7; a possible D gene is TRBD2 (6 bases). Germline assignment: CDR1 LNHDA and CDR2 SQIVND (reference sequence). Trimming took 0 bases from V and 0 from J, leaving 15 bases between them. This CDR3 is built from 17 residues. The CDR3 DNA is TGTGCCAGTAGTATAGATGGGAGGAGTATTTCCTCCTACGAGCAGTACTTC. Its translation is CASSIDGRSISSYEQYF.

This rearrangement joins TRBV3-1 (or the pseudogene TRBV3-2) to TRBJ2-4; 11 nucleotides line up with TRBD1. Per germline, CDR1 LGHDT and CDR2 YNNKEL (reference sequence). The CDR3 has 16 amino acids. Trimming at V came to 4 bases and at J to 5 bases, leaving 7 bases not matched to a gene. CDR3 residues: CASSRYSDRGQNIQYF. In DNA form, the CDR3 reads TGTGCCAGCAGCCGATATTCGGACAGGGGGCAAAACATTCAGTACTTC.

This clone was observed once. The rearrangement links TRBV7-9 to TRBJ1-1, with a weak D call TRBD1 (5 bases). V shed 4 bases and J shed 5 bases, with 14 bases lying between them. The CDR3 covers 14 residues. The V gene's germline CDR1 is SEHNR and CDR2 FQNEAQ (reference sequence). The CDR3 sequence: CASSSGGFGTEAFF. CDR3 sequence (DNA): TGTGCCAGCAGCTCCGGGGGTTTTGGGACTGAAGCTTTCTTT.

The gene calls are TRBV30 and TRBJ2-5, with 11 bases fitting TRBD2. Germline V gives CDR1 GTSNPN, CDR2 SVGIG (reference sequence). CDR3 length equals 16 residues. The V gene end was trimmed by 2 bases and the J gene end by 2 bases; junction bases not matched to a gene: 7. DNA for the CDR3: TGTGCCTGGAGTCAACGCCGGACTAGCGGGCAAGAGACCCAGTACTTC. It yields the protein CAWSQRRTSGQETQYF.

V usage is TRBV6-1 and J usage is TRBJ2-7; D remains unclear. Germline values: CDR1 MNHNS, CDR2 SASEGT. V gave up 2 bases and J gave up 3 bases, with 8 bases separating them. This CDR3 has 13 residues. The CDR3 DNA follows: TGTGCCAGCAGTGAACAATTTTTCTACGAGCAGTACTTC. Protein: CASSEQFFYEQYF.

The V gene is TRBV27, the J gene TRBJ2-1; 14 nucleotides line up with TRBD2. J lost 2 bases, V lost 7 bases, and 10 bases had no gene match. Per the germline V gene, CDR1 is MNHEY and CDR2 is SMNVEV (reference sequence). The CDR3 sequence is 18 residues long. CDR3 DNA: TGTGCCAGCACCAGGTGGGGACTAGCGGGAGTACCCTACAATGAGCAGTTCTTC. Protein product: CASTRWGLAGVPYNEQFF.

The J gene is TRBJ1-1, the V gene TRBV6-5; 9 nucleotides agree with TRBD1. V dropped 7 bases and J dropped 6; count of bases not matched to a gene: 9. The CDR3 totals 14 residues. Germline V gene sequence: CDR1 MNHEY, CDR2 SVGAGI. CDR3 bases: TGTGCCAGCACCCGGGACAGGGACCCAGCTGAAGCTTTCTTT. Translated, it gives CASTRDRDPAEAFF.

The count of this clone is one. This chain joins TRBV12-5 and TRBJ1-2; D is ambiguous. The CDR3 has 14 residues. V lost 0 bases and J 3 bases, leaving 8 bases between the germline ends. CDR1 LGHNT and CDR2 FRNRAP come from the germline V gene. This CDR3 is CASGLVPGHYGYTF. CDR3 DNA sequence: TGTGCTAGTGGTTTGGTACCGGGTCACTATGGCTACACCTTC. Based on the CDR3 plus reference TRBV12-5 and TRBJ1-2, the full variable domain is DARVTQTPRHKVTEMGQEVTMRCQPILGHNTVFWYRQTMMQGLELLAYFRNRAPLDDSGMPKDRFSAEMPDATLATLKIQPSEPRDSAVYFCASGLVPGHYGYTFGSGTRLTVV.

This rearrangement joins TRBV5-6 to TRBJ1-1; D gene uncertain. CDR1 is SGHDT and CDR2 is YYEEEE in the germline V gene. Between the trimmed V and J ends, which lost 4 bases and 2 bases, there was a span of 9 bases. CDR3 length: 13 residues. This CDR3 reads CASSRTGNTEAFF. The CDR3 region has the DNA TGTGCCAGCAGCCGGACGGGAAACACTGAAGCTTTCTTT.

This sequence joins TRBV7-8 and TRBJ1-3; no clear D gene. Trimming removed 3 bases from V and 0 bases from J, with 6 bases in between. This CDR3 comprises 14 residues. The germline V gene encodes CDR1 SGHVS and CDR2 FQNEAQ. This CDR3 is CASSFTDSGNTIYF. DNA of the CDR3: TGTGCCAGCAGCTTTACTGACTCTGGAAACACCATATATTTT.